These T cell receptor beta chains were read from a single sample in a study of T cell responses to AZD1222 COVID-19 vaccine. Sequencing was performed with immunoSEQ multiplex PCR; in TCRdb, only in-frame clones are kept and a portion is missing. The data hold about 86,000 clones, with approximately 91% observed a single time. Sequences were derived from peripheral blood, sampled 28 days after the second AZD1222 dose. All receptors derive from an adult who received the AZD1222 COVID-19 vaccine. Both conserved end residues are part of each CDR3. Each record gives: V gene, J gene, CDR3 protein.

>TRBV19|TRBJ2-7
CASSIDSAWDVQYF
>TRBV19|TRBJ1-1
CASSPTAKNTEAFF
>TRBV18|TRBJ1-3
CASSPSSGQGNTIYF
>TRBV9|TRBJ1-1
CASSVRTENTEAFF
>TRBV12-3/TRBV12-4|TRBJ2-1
CASSENNEQFF
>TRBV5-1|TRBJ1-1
CASTSRVNTEAFF
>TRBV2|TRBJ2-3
CASTEWTSGMVDTQYF
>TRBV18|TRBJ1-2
CASSPSEGGNYGYTF
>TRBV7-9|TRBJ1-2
CASSLTGQGGYTF
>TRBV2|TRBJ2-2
CASSVLNTGELFF
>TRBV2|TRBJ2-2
CASSDMVNTGELFF
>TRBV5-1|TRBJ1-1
CASRTEQGTNTEAFF
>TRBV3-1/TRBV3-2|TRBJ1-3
CASRHTTGGSGNTIYF
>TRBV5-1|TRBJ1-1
CASSLFERNTEAFF
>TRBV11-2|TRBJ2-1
CASSFPTNEQFF
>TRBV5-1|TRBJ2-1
CASSLTSGRGNEQFF
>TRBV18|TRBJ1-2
CASSPEGNYGYTF
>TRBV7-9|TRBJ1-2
CASSLDYDLANYGYTF
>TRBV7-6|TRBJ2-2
CASSSRQGRAGELFF
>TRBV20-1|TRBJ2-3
CSAQFPDTQYF
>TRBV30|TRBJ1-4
CAWRGATNEKLFF
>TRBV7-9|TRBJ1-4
CASSSRDSEKLFF
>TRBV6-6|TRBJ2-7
CASSYSGQGSYEQYF
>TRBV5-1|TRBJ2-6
CASSFSLGANVLTF
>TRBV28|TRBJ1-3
CASSSLLGPSGNTIYF
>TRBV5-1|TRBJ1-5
CASSLGQGDQPQHF
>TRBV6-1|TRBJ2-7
CASSEGRWGSYEQYF
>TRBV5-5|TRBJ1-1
CASSLVQLNTEAFF
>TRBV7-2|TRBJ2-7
CASSLLTYPRGYEQYF
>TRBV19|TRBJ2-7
CASSNGQGAYEQYF
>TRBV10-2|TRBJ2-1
CASSKTSGSDEQFF
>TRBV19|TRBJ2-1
CASSIRGSSYNEQFF
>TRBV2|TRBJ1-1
CASSEALGRYTEAFF
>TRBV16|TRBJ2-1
CASSQISKGKQFF
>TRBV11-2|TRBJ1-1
CASSSRWGTEAFF
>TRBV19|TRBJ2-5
CASRTGTTFQETQYF
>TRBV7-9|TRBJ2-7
CASTPGQGPDEQYF
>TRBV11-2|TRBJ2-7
CASSIDRGNEQYF
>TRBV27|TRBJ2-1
CASTGTNEQFF
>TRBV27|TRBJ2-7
CASSRTSGTYEQYF
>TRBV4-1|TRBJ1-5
CASSQGGAGNQPQHF
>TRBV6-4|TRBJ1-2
CASSDPGQSNYGYTF
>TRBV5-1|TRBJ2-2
CASSRDKNTGELFF
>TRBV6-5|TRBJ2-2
CASSSTGTGTGELFF
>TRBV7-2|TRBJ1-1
CASSSRTGTDEAFF
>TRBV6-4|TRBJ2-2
CASSDSRLGDTGELFF
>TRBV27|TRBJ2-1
CASSLLASGTNEQFF
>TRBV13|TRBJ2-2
CASSLVVTGELFF
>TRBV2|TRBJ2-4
CASRDRGLGGNIQYF
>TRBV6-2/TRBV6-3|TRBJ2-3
CASSLQGWTDTQYF
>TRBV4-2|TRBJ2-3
CASSQTGGYTDTQYF
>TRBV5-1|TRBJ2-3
CASSLIGGSTDTQYF